This passage covers 32 T cell receptor beta chains from one sample sequenced in a study of a mutant IDH1 vaccine in newly diagnosed glioma. Their recognized antigens are unknown. The method was immunoSEQ multiplex PCR; TCRdb's version includes in-frame clones alone and lacks a portion of them. This sample has approximately 57,000 clones, with about 81% found just once. This sample's time point: week 23, last vaccination. The vaccine gave 300 ug of a 20-mer mutant IDH1 peptide subcutaneously per dose. Sequences were derived from PBMCs, sampled from a glioma patient whose treatment included an IDH1 peptide vaccine. These receptor sequences come from a woman aged 40 to 50 with glioma. Some clones in this sample may be carry-over from other donors' samples.

V gene TRBV19 combines with J gene TRBJ1-2; the D is unclear. This CDR3 has 15 amino acids. The V gene lost 7 bases and the J gene lost 4 bases, with 19 bases spanning the gap. Per the germline V gene, CDR1 is LNHDA and CDR2 is SQIVND (reference sequence). DNA of the CDR3: TGTGCCAGTACCCCCCGGGGAGGGATGGGCTATGGCTACACCTTC. Translating it yields CASTPRGGMGYGYTF.

The rearrangement links TRBV6-5 to TRBJ1-4; D gene unclear. Germline V gene sequence: CDR1 MNHEY, CDR2 SVGAGI. The CDR3 runs to 15 residues. Between the trimmed V and J ends, which lost 4 bases and 3 bases, there was a span of 12 bases. The CDR3 DNA sequence: TGTGCCAGCAGTTCCCGTGTGGGAGCTAATGAAAAACTGTTTTTT. This gives the protein CASSSRVGANEKLFF.

The chain uses TRBV10-3 and TRBJ1-3; a weak D match, TRBD1 (6 bases). V was shortened by 3 bases and J by 0 bases, with 12 bases between the two germline ends. From germline, CDR1 is ENHRY and CDR2 SYGVKD. The CDR3 is made up of 16 amino acids. The CDR3 DNA sequence: TGTGCCATCAGTGATTTTGACAGGCTCTCTGGAAACACCATATATTTT. Its protein product is CAISDFDRLSGNTIYF.

The gene calls are TRBV10-1 and TRBJ2-5, with D unclear. The DNA end favors TRBJ2-7, so the J call may be wrong. The CDR3 loop spans 12 amino acids. The germline gives CDR1 WNHNN, CDR2 SYGVQD (reference sequence). The chain's CDR3 is CASSEPGYEQYF. In DNA, the CDR3 is TGCGCCAGCAGTGAACCAGGCTACGAGCAGTACTTC.

This rearrangement joins TRBV11-3 to TRBJ1-1; tentatively, D is TRBD1 (5 bases). Germline values: CDR1 SGHNT, CDR2 YENEEA. This CDR3 contains 15 residues. V lost 5 bases and J 4 bases, leaving 17 bases between the germline ends. CDR3 residues: CASSRSGALGTEAFF. The CDR3 DNA reads as TGTGCCAGCAGCCGAAGTGGGGCCCTGGGCACTGAAGCTTTCTTT. The entire variable domain, with the rest obtained from reference TRBV11-3 and TRBJ1-1, is as follows: EAGVVQSPRYKIIEKKQPVAFWCNPISGHNTLYWYLQNLGQGPELLIRYENEEAVDDSQLPKDRFSAERLKGVDSTLKIQPAELGDSAVYLCASSRSGALGTEAFFGQGTRLTVV.

This chain connects TRBV4-2 to TRBJ1-6, with a tentative D call TRBD1 (6 bases). This CDR3 has 14 residues. V lost 9 bases and J 10 bases, leaving 19 bases between the germline ends. The germline V gene has CDR1 LGHNA and CDR2 YNFKEQ. Here the CDR3 reads CASGVQGVGSPLHF. As DNA, the CDR3 is TGTGCCAGTGGGGTACAGGGTGTAGGATCACCCCTCCACTTT.

The chain recombines TRBV30 with TRBJ2-5; D could derive from TRBD1 or TRBD2 (5 bases each). The CDR3 extends over 12 amino acids. V gave up 8 bases and J gave up 11 bases, with 21 bases separating them. Germline V gene sequence: CDR1 GTSNPN, CDR2 SVGIG (reference sequence). CDR3 in amino acids: CASYRSPRAQYF. CDR3 nucleotide sequence: TGTGCCAGTTACAGGTCTCCGAGGGCTCAGTACTTC.

The rearrangement links TRBV19 to TRBJ2-5; 9 bases align to TRBD2. V was pared by 6 bases and J by 5 bases, with 7 bases of the junction left unmatched. The V gene's germline CDR1 is LNHDA and CDR2 SQIVND (reference sequence). The CDR3 length is 14 residues. The CDR3 region is CASSPTSGGETQYF. The CDR3, as DNA: TGTGCCAGTAGCCCGACTAGCGGTGGGGAGACCCAGTACTTC.

This clone was recorded a few times. This sequence joins TRBV2 and TRBJ1-4; D not certain. V lost 6 bases and J lost 6, with 11 bases in between. Germline lookup yields CDR1 SNHLY and CDR2 FYNNEI. CDR3 length: 13 residues. CDR3 DNA: TGTGCCAGCAGATGGACTGTAGATGAAAAACTGTTTTTT. Protein sequence: CASRWTVDEKLFF.

The chain is built from TRBV18 and TRBJ2-7; D remains unclear. This CDR3 is 14 amino acids long. Deletions cut 4 bases from V and 4 bases from J, with 14 bases between. Germline CDR1 is KGHSH and CDR2 is LQKENI. CDR3 amino acids: CASSQSRGEYEQYF. DNA for the CDR3: TGTGCCAGCTCACAAAGCCGCGGAGAGTACGAGCAGTACTTC. The variable domain in full, completed from reference TRBV18 and TRBJ2-7, reads NAGVMQNPRHLVRRRGQEARLRCSPMKGHSHVYWYRQLPEEGLKFMVYLQKENIIDESGMPKERFSAEFPKEGPSILRIQQVVRGDSAAYFCASSQSRGEYEQYFGPGTRLTVT.

V is TRBV5-6 and J is TRBJ1-4; the match to TRBD1 covers 10 bases. The CDR3 is 17 residues long. V shed 0 bases and J 4 bases; nucleotides not matched to a gene: 6. Germline V lookup: CDR1 SGHDT, CDR2 YYEEEE. CDR3 bases: TGTGCCAGCAGCTTGGGCACGGACAGGGGGTTTAATGAAAAACTGTTTTTT. Protein: CASSLGTDRGFNEKLFF.

This chain connects TRBV6-5 to TRBJ2-5, with D tentatively TRBD2 (5 bases). Trimming took 2 bases from V and 5 from J, leaving 15 bases between them. The CDR3 length is 15 residues. Germline V gene data show CDR1 as MNHEY and CDR2 as SVGAGI. CDR3 DNA sequence: TGTGCCAGCAGTTACGGAGAGGGCATCTTGGAGACCCAGTACTTC. As protein: CASSYGEGILETQYF.

The chain has TRBV5-8 and TRBJ2-3, with D perhaps matching TRBD1 or TRBD2 (7 bases each). Germline CDR1 is SGHTS and CDR2 is YDEGEE. The V gene lost 4 bases and the J gene lost 3 bases, with 15 bases spanning the gap. The CDR3 contains 15 residues. The CDR3 protein is CASSLTGRETDTQYF. In nucleotides, the CDR3 is TGTGCCAGCAGCCTGACAGGGAGGGAGACAGATACGCAGTATTTT.

J is TRBJ1-6 and V is TRBV5-1, with TRBD1 identical over 7 bases. This CDR3 has 14 amino acids. Germline V lookup: CDR1 SGHRS, CDR2 YFSETQ. V dropped 4 bases and J dropped 8; count of bases not matched to a gene: 6. This chain's CDR3 is CASSAGQTDSPLHF. In DNA form, the CDR3 reads TGCGCCAGCAGCGCGGGACAGACGGATTCACCCCTCCACTTT.

The chain links TRBV10-3 to TRBJ2-1; 13 bases match TRBD2. V shed 9 bases, J shed 8 bases, and the junction held 7 bases outside the gene matches. Germline lookup yields CDR1 ENHRY and CDR2 SYGVKD. The CDR3 spans 14 residues. As DNA, the CDR3 is TGTGCCATAAAGACTAGCGGGGGGAGGGATGAGCAGTTCTTC. Its protein product is CAIKTSGGRDEQFF.

The chain uses TRBV7-2 and TRBJ2-7; perhaps TRBD1 as D (5 bases). Germline V gives CDR1 SGHTA, CDR2 FQGNSA. The CDR3 is 17 amino acids. Deletions cut 4 bases from V and 3 bases from J, with 22 bases between. The CDR3 nucleotides read TGTGCCAGCAGCTCCCCCAACGCCCCAGGGTCAGGCTACGAGCAGTACTTC. Amino acids: CASSSPNAPGSGYEQYF.

This chain connects TRBV9 to TRBJ1-3; D is unresolved. The germline gives CDR1 SGDLS, CDR2 YYNGEE. The CDR3 runs to 16 residues. Trimming stripped 0 bases from V and 3 bases from J, with 13 bases between. In DNA form, the CDR3 reads TGTGCCAGCAGCGTAGAAGGTGGGAACAGTGGAAACACCATATATTTT. It specifies CASSVEGGNSGNTIYF.

This chain uses TRBV7-2 with TRBJ1-5; 7 nucleotides match TRBD1. CDR3 length: 14 residues. Looked up from germline, CDR1 is SGHTA and CDR2 is FQGNSA. The ends lost 5 bases at V and 7 bases at J; junction bases unmatched: 8. The CDR3 spells CASSEGDRRQPQHF. CDR3 bases: TGTGCCAGCAGCGAAGGGGACAGAAGGCAGCCCCAGCATTTT.

The rearrangement uses TRBV5-1 and TRBJ2-5; 7 bases map to TRBD2. The CDR3 spans 17 residues. The V segment lost 1 base and the J segment 2 bases; nucleotides outside the gene matches: 11. Germline V CDR1 and CDR2: SGHRS, YFSETQ. This chain's CDR3 is CASSLIPGGGIQETQYF. The CDR3 region has the DNA TGCGCCAGCAGCTTGATCCCCGGGGGAGGGATACAAGAGACCCAGTACTTC.

The chain links TRBV5-1 to TRBJ1-1; D is unclear. Germline V CDR1 and CDR2: SGHRS, YFSETQ. Trimming stripped 4 bases from V and 1 base from J, with 8 bases between. The CDR3 length is 13 residues. CDR3 protein: CASSNTQNTEAFF. In DNA form, the CDR3 reads TGCGCCAGCAGCAACACCCAGAACACTGAAGCTTTCTTT.

J is TRBJ1-6 and V is TRBV2; D unresolved. The CDR3 loop spans 14 amino acids. Per germline, CDR1 SNHLY and CDR2 FYNNEI. The germline V and J ends were trimmed by 6 bases and 10 bases, with 16 bases remaining between them. The CDR3 region is CASSARADLSPLHF. The CDR3 DNA is TGTGCCAGCAGCGCCCGTGCCGACCTCTCACCCCTCCACTTT.

V and J are TRBV15 and TRBJ2-5; tentatively, D is TRBD2 (5 bases). Germline V gene data show CDR1 as LNHNV and CDR2 as YYDKDF (reference sequence). Trimming cost V 5 bases and J 2 bases, with 18 bases left between them. This CDR3 spans 16 amino acids. This CDR3 reads CATSSTGEAVQETQYF. CDR3 nucleotides: TGTGCCACCAGCTCAACCGGGGAAGCGGTACAAGAGACCCAGTACTTC.

DNA for the CDR3: TGTGCCAGTAGTATAGAGCTCGGGTGGAGCTATGGCTACACCTTC. This sequence encodes CASSIELGWSYGYTF. V usage is TRBV19 and J usage is TRBJ1-2; no firm D call. Germline CDR1 LNHDA, CDR2 SQIVND (reference sequence). This CDR3 comprises 15 residues. With 0 bases removed from V and 4 bases from J, the gap between germline ends came to 12 bases.

This sequence joins TRBV6-5 and TRBJ2-5; D may be TRBD1 or TRBD2 (5 bases each). CDR1 and CDR2 (germline): MNHEY, SVGAGI. V dropped 6 bases and J dropped 2 bases, with 16 bases sitting between them. The CDR3 spans 15 residues. The CDR3 DNA reads as TGTGCCAGCAGCCTTAACGAGTGGGGGCAAGAGACCCAGTACTTC. Its protein product is CASSLNEWGQETQYF.

This clone is a singleton in its sample. The chain has TRBV5-1 and TRBJ2-7, with D perhaps matching TRBD1 or TRBD2 (5 bases each). This CDR3 has 16 residues. CDR1 and CDR2 from the germline V gene are SGHRS and YFSETQ. The ends were cut back, 4 bases at V and 2 bases at J, with 19 bases in the middle. CDR3 in amino acids: CASSMQGGLSPYEQYF. For the CDR3, the DNA is TGCGCCAGCAGCATGCAGGGTGGACTTAGCCCCTACGAGCAGTACTTC.

The rearrangement uses TRBV5-1 and TRBJ2-2; 9 nucleotides agree with TRBD1. V lost 3 bases to trimming and J lost 5 bases; unmatched junction nucleotides: 8. The CDR3 loop spans 16 amino acids. From germline, CDR1 is SGHRS and CDR2 YFSETQ. The CDR3 DNA sequence: TGCGCCAGCAGCTGGACGGACAGGGGATTTACCGGGGAGCTGTTTTTT. Its translation is CASSWTDRGFTGELFF.

Here the CDR3 reads CASSGRGLGTEAFF. In DNA, the CDR3 is TGTGCCAGCAGCGGCAGGGGGCTCGGGACTGAAGCTTTCTTT. The chain employs TRBV2 and TRBJ1-1; 8 bases are a match to TRBD1. The CDR3 has 14 residues. Germline CDR1 and CDR2: SNHLY and FYNNEI. The junction had 8 bases not matched to a gene; V was cut back by 6 bases and J by 5 bases.

The rearrangement joins TRBV6-4 to TRBJ2-3; D is possibly TRBD1 or TRBD2 (6 bases each). There are 14 residues in the CDR3. Germline assignment: CDR1 MRHNA and CDR2 SNTAGT. V gave up 7 bases and J gave up 0 bases, with 11 bases separating them. CDR3 bases: TGTGCCAGCACCCCGGGGGCTAGCACAGATACGCAGTATTTT. Translation gives CASTPGASTDTQYF.

V gene TRBV5-4 combines with J gene TRBJ2-5; TRBD2 aligns across 11 bases. V trimming: 4 bases; J trimming: 5 bases; junction bases outside the gene matches: 10. Germline values: CDR1 SGHNT, CDR2 YYREEE (reference sequence). CDR3 size: 16 residues. The CDR3 protein is CASSPGTSGGPETQYF. In DNA form, the CDR3 reads TGTGCCAGCAGCCCAGGCACTAGCGGGGGTCCGGAGACCCAGTACTTC.

This clone has just one count. The V and J genes are TRBV5-1 and TRBJ1-6; TRBD1 might be the D (5 bases). V shed 3 bases and J shed 14 bases, with 21 bases lying between them. The CDR3 is 15 amino acids. Per germline, CDR1 SGHRS and CDR2 YFSETQ. The CDR3 bases are TGCGCCAGCAGCTCGGCAGAACTGGGGCAGACGGCCCTCCACTTT. Translated, it gives CASSSAELGQTALHF.

The genes are TRBV6-4 and TRBJ2-2; 7 nucleotides match TRBD2. The CDR3 is 16 amino acids. Germline values: CDR1 MRHNA, CDR2 SNTAGT. V lost 4 bases to trimming and J lost 4 bases; unmatched junction nucleotides: 9. The CDR3 DNA is TGTGCCAGCAGTGGATTCGGCAGGGAGGGCACCGGGGAGCTGTTTTTT. Its translation is CASSGFGREGTGELFF.

The chain recombines TRBV5-1 with TRBJ1-4; D unclear. Trimming left V 0 bases short and J 8 bases short, with 8 bases between. The germline CDR1 and CDR2 sequences are SGHRS and YFSETQ. The CDR3 is 13 residues long. CDR3 sequence: CASSLVPGEKLFF. In DNA, the CDR3 is TGCGCCAGCAGCTTGGTCCCTGGGGAAAAACTGTTTTTT.